Below, one T cell receptor (beta chain) is given with its context. Its specificity is unknown. This CDR3 spans 13 amino acids. V was pared by 3 bases and J by 4 bases, with 10 bases between. Germline loops: CDR1 SQVTM, CDR2 ANQGSEA. Those who donated were healthy bone marrow donors. This entry comes from a study of cytomegalovirus exposure and HLA in healthy donors. Background on the study: Most genotyped donors, approximately 81% of 300 to 400, had Caucasian-associated genetic ancestry.

Study outcomes and limitations: The study put 150 to 200 TCR beta chains on its list as cytomegalovirus-associated. Both high specificity and high sensitivity reportedly marked the classifier's diagnosis of cytomegalovirus status.

Researchers ran the PCR with 60 Vbeta and 13 Jbeta primers. Here immunoSEQ multiplex PCR was the method, and the copy in TCRdb shows in-frame clones only, minus some. This table holds under 200,000 clones, approximately 81% found once. Material: PBMCs. The gene calls are TRBV29-1 and TRBJ2-1; possibly TRBD2 for D (6 bases). The origin of this receptor is a man in his late teens or twenties in good health and CMV-seronegative. The DNA for the CDR3 is TGCAGCGTTGATCCAGCGGGTTACAATGAGCAGTTCTTC. The encoded protein is CSVDPAGYNEQFF.